This T cell receptor beta chain was sequenced for a study of T cell changes during pregnancy in multiple sclerosis. The method was immunoSEQ multiplex PCR; TCRdb's version includes in-frame clones alone and lacks a portion of them. The sample records about 120,000 clones, roughly 92% being singletons. This clone was seen just once. V lost 3 bases and J lost 3, with 11 bases in between. From germline, CDR1 is MDHEN and CDR2 SYDVKM. The CDR3 has 14 residues. The clonotype comes from a female donor with multiple sclerosis, enrolled in a pregnancy study. This chain connects TRBV28 to TRBJ1-1; no firm D call. The sample was peripheral blood, taken before pregnancy. DNA of the CDR3: TGTGCCAGCAGTTTCCCGGGGAGATACACTGAAGCTTTCTTT. It specifies CASSFPGRYTEAFF.